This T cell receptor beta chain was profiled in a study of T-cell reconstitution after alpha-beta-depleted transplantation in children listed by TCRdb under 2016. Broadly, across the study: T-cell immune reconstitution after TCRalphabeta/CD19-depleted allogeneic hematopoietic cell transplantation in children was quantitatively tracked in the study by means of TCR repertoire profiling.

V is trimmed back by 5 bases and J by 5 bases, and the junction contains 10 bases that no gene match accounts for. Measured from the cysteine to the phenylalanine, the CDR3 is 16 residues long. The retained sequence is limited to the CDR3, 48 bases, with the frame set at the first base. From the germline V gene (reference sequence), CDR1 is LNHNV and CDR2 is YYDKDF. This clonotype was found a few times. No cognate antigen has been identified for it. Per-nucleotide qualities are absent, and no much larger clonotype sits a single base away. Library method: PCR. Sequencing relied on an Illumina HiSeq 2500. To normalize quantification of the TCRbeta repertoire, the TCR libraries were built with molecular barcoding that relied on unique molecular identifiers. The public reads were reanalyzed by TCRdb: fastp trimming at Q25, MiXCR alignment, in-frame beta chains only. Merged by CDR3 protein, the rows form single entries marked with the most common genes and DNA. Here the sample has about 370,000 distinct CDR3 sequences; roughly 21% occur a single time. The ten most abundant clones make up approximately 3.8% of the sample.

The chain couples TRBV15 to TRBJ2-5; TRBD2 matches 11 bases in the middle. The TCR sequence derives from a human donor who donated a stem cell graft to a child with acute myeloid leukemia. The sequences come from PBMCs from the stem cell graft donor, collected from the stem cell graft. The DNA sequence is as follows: TGTGCCACCAGCGGAAGAGAACTAGCGGGAGCTGAGACCCAGTACTTC. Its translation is CATSGRELAGAETQYF.